This T cell receptor beta chain is from a study of early T cells in non-severe SARS-CoV-2 infection. TCRdb recomputed calls from the 5' RACE reads with MiXCR, one row per CDR3 protein. Counted here are 62,000 or so distinct CDR3 sequences, roughly 8.8% occurring once; the ten biggest clones make up over 1%. This clonotype was counted a few times. The CDR3 extends over 14 amino acids. The V end was cut by 6 bases, the J end by 2 bases, with 13 bases between. This TCR came from an adult who was a healthcare worker with PCR-confirmed SARS-CoV-2 infection or an uninfected control (not recorded which). Input material: whole blood. The chain uses TRBV12-3 or TRBV12-4 and TRBJ1-2, with D perhaps TRBD1 (6 bases). The CDR3 region has the DNA TGTGCCAGCAGGCCCCTACAGGGAAACTATGGCTACACCTTC. This translates into CASRPLQGNYGYTF.